The rows below give T cell receptor beta chains drawn from one sample of a study of lung T cells in sarcoidosis with Löfgren's syndrome. A single record per CDR3 protein comes from TCRdb applying MiXCR to the reads. The sample includes 55,000 to 80,000 distinct CDR3 sequences, 21% seen only once; the top ten take 2% to 2.5%. The specimen was CD4+ T cells from PBMCs. These receptors were collected from a human donor with sarcoidosis (Löfgren's syndrome or another form), or a control subject (not recorded which). Each CDR3 is given with its conserved first and last residue. The order of the fields is J gene, clone size, V gene, D gene, CDR3 DNA, CDR3 protein. A D gene is named only where the DNA matches it firmly. Some rows mark clone size as missing; the rest say once, few, many or name a class of expanded clone.

J: TRBJ1-2; size: few; V: TRBV12-3/TRBV12-4; D: -; DNA: TGTGCCAGCAGTTCGGAGACTGGGCGCTACACCTTC; CDR3: CASSSETGRYTF
J: TRBJ1-2; size: many; V: TRBV7-9; D: -; DNA: TGTGCCAGCAGCTCCACCTCTAACTATGGCTACACCTTC; CDR3: CASSSTSNYGYTF
J: TRBJ2-3; size: many; V: TRBV28; D: -; DNA: TGTGCCAGCAGTTTAACCGGGGTCGGCACAGATACGCAGTATTTT; CDR3: CASSLTGVGTDTQYF
J: TRBJ2-3; size: many; V: TRBV18; D: TRBD1; DNA: TGTGCCAGCTCACCGATGACAGGGGGCTTCACAGATACGCAGTATTTT; CDR3: CASSPMTGGFTDTQYF
J: TRBJ1-5; size: -; V: TRBV2; D: -; DNA: TGTGCCAGCAGCCGCCTTGGACAGAAATATAGCAATCAGCCCCAGCATTTT; CDR3: CASSRLGQKYSNQPQHF
J: TRBJ2-3; size: many; V: TRBV6-1; D: TRBD2; DNA: TGTGCCAGCAGGTCTAGCGGGAGGACAGATACGCAGTATTTT; CDR3: CASRSSGRTDTQYF
J: TRBJ2-7; size: -; V: TRBV29-1; D: TRBD1; DNA: TGCAGCGGCAGGGGTGACAGGGGCTACGAGCAGTACTTC; CDR3: CSGRGDRGYEQYF
J: TRBJ1-6; size: many; V: TRBV28; D: -; DNA: TGTGCCAGCAGCCTACAGGTTTTGATTAATTCACCCCTCCACTTT; CDR3: CASSLQVLINSPLHF
J: TRBJ1-2; size: few; V: TRBV7-9; D: -; DNA: TGTGCCAGCAGCCGCCCGGAGGGGGTCTATGGCTACACCTTC; CDR3: CASSRPEGVYGYTF
J: TRBJ2-1; size: many; V: TRBV7-9; D: TRBD2; DNA: TGTGCCAGCAGCTTAGGGCTAGCGGGAGTTAGGGATGAGCAGTTCTTC; CDR3: CASSLGLAGVRDEQFF
J: TRBJ2-1; size: few; V: TRBV12-3/TRBV12-4; D: -; DNA: TGTGCCAGCAGTCCCTTAAAGGCCTACCCTTACAATGAGCAGTTCTTC; CDR3: CASSPLKAYPYNEQFF
J: TRBJ2-3; size: many; V: TRBV4-1; D: -; DNA: TGCGCCAGCAGCCAACAGGGGCGTGAAGATACGCAGTATTTT; CDR3: CASSQQGREDTQYF
J: TRBJ2-3; size: many; V: TRBV19; D: TRBD2; DNA: TGTGCCAGTAGTCTCCGGACTAGCGCAGATACGCAGTATTTT; CDR3: CASSLRTSADTQYF
J: TRBJ2-1; size: few; V: TRBV19; D: -; DNA: TGTGCCAGTAGTATTGACCGCCAAGGAAGTGAGCAGTTCTTC; CDR3: CASSIDRQGSEQFF
J: TRBJ2-6; size: -; V: TRBV19; D: -; DNA: TGTGCCAGTCGAAAGGGAGGACCTGGGGCCAACGTCCTGACTTTC; CDR3: CASRKGGPGANVLTF
J: TRBJ2-7; size: many; V: TRBV25-1; D: -; DNA: TGTGCCAGTGCCGTCGCCTACGAGCAGTACTTC; CDR3: CASAVAYEQYF
J: TRBJ1-2; size: -; V: TRBV2; D: -; DNA: TGTGCCAGCAGTGCCACACCCTTCTTCGAGTACACCTTC; CDR3: CASSATPFFEYTF
J: TRBJ2-4; size: -; V: TRBV2; D: -; DNA: TGTGCCAGCAGTGAAGCTTCCGTGGACATTCAGTACTTC; CDR3: CASSEASVDIQYF
J: TRBJ2-3; size: few; V: TRBV7-9; D: -; DNA: TGTGCCAGCAGCTTCCTGGAGGGGAAGGTCGCAGATACGCAGTATTTT; CDR3: CASSFLEGKVADTQYF
J: TRBJ1-1; size: many; V: TRBV12-3/TRBV12-4; D: -; DNA: TGTGCCAGCAGGGGATCGGGACGCTCTGAAGCTTTCTTT; CDR3: CASRGSGRSEAFF
J: TRBJ2-1; size: many; V: TRBV20-1; D: TRBD2; DNA: TGCAGTGCTTCTGCCGGGACTATCATACATGAGCAGTTCTTC; CDR3: CSASAGTIIHEQFF
J: TRBJ1-4; size: many; V: TRBV28; D: -; DNA: TGTGCCAGCGGCGTAGAAACGGGAAATGAAAAACTGTTTTTT; CDR3: CASGVETGNEKLFF
J: TRBJ2-1; size: -; V: TRBV12-3/TRBV12-4; D: TRBD2; DNA: TGTGCCAGCAGTTTAAATTCCCCCCAACTAGCGGGAGTAGGGAATGAGCAGTTCTTC; CDR3: CASSLNSPQLAGVGNEQFF
J: TRBJ1-5; size: few; V: TRBV9; D: -; DNA: TGTGCCAGCAGCGTATCGGGCTATAGCAATCAGCCCCAGCATTTT; CDR3: CASSVSGYSNQPQHF
J: TRBJ2-1; size: many; V: TRBV7-2; D: -; DNA: TGTGCCAGCAGCTTAGCAGGGACCCCTCTAGAGCAGTTCTTC; CDR3: CASSLAGTPLEQFF
J: TRBJ2-1; size: -; V: TRBV3-1; D: TRBD2; DNA: TGTGTCAGCAGCCAAGTGAAGACTAGCGGGACGAGCTCCTACAATGAGCAGTTCTTC; CDR3: CVSSQVKTSGTSSYNEQFF
J: TRBJ1-1; size: many; V: TRBV15; D: -; DNA: TGTGCCACCAGCAGAGATCAGTGGACATTCACTGAAGCTTTCTTT; CDR3: CATSRDQWTFTEAFF
J: TRBJ2-7; size: few; V: TRBV19; D: -; DNA: TGTGCCAGTATAGGTCCGTCTCCCCCCTACGAGCAGTACTTC; CDR3: CASIGPSPPYEQYF
J: TRBJ2-5; size: many; V: TRBV7-6; D: -; DNA: TGTGCCAGCAGCTTAGCGGAGGGGCCAGAGACCCAGTACTTC; CDR3: CASSLAEGPETQYF
J: TRBJ1-2; size: many; V: TRBV28; D: -; DNA: TGTGCCAGCAGTTTAAACTTCGGGAACTATGGCTACACCTTC; CDR3: CASSLNFGNYGYTF
J: TRBJ1-5; size: few; V: TRBV12-3/TRBV12-4; D: -; DNA: TGTGCCAGCAGTCCGGGAGGGCCCCAGCATTTT; CDR3: CASSPGGPQHF
J: TRBJ2-5; size: -; V: TRBV11-2; D: TRBD2; DNA: TGTGCCAGCAGGTCGGGGGGGGTCCAAGAGACCCAGTACTTC; CDR3: CASRSGGVQETQYF
J: TRBJ2-1; size: -; V: TRBV29-1; D: TRBD2; DNA: TGCAGCGTTGGGGACTATCTCTCCGAGCAGTTCTTC; CDR3: CSVGDYLSEQFF
J: TRBJ1-5; size: -; V: TRBV6-1; D: -; DNA: TGTGCCAGCGGGCCGACAGGCCCATATAGCAATCAGCCCCAGCATTTT; CDR3: CASGPTGPYSNQPQHF
J: TRBJ2-1; size: -; V: TRBV6-5; D: -; DNA: TGTGCCAGCAGTCGAACCCCCAATGAGCAGTCCTTC; CDR3: CASSRTPNEQSF
J: TRBJ2-7; size: many; V: TRBV6-1; D: -; DNA: TGTGCCAGCAGTGAAGCGCGTCTCTCCAGGGCAAGGATCTACGAGCAGTACTTC; CDR3: CASSEARLSRARIYEQYF
J: TRBJ1-1; size: -; V: TRBV19; D: -; DNA: TGTGCCAGTAGGGCAGGGTCGAAGAACACTGAAGCTTTCTTT; CDR3: CASRAGSKNTEAFF
J: TRBJ2-4; size: -; V: TRBV28; D: -; DNA: TGTGCCAGCGGGGTAGGGGTGGGAGCCAAAAACATTCAGTACTTC; CDR3: CASGVGVGAKNIQYF
J: TRBJ2-3; size: few; V: TRBV2; D: -; DNA: TGTGCCACTCAACTATCCTCTAGCACAGATACGCAGTATTTT; CDR3: CATQLSSSTDTQYF
J: TRBJ2-5; size: many; V: TRBV6-2/TRBV6-3; D: TRBD2; DNA: TGTGCCAGCAGTTACCCTAGCGGGGGATACCAAGAGACCCAGTACTTC; CDR3: CASSYPSGGYQETQYF
J: TRBJ1-6; size: many; V: TRBV6-1; D: -; DNA: TGTGCCAGCAGGACCGGAAGGGGGAATTCACCCCTCCACTTT; CDR3: CASRTGRGNSPLHF
J: TRBJ2-2; size: many; V: TRBV20-1; D: TRBD1; DNA: TGCAGTGCTAGACGACAGGGGAACACCGGGGAGCTGTTTTTT; CDR3: CSARRQGNTGELFF
J: TRBJ2-5; size: many; V: TRBV6-1; D: -; DNA: TGTGCCAGCAGCCGCCTGAAGGAGACCCAGTACTTC; CDR3: CASSRLKETQYF
J: TRBJ1-1; size: few; V: TRBV30; D: -; DNA: TGTGCCTGGAGAGGTTGGGATCGGAACACTGAAGCTTTCTTT; CDR3: CAWRGWDRNTEAFF
J: TRBJ1-6; size: many; V: TRBV6-1; D: -; DNA: TGTGCCAGCAGTCGGCTTGATAATTCACCCCTCCACTTT; CDR3: CASSRLDNSPLHF
J: TRBJ1-1; size: many; V: TRBV28; D: -; DNA: TGTGCCAGCAGTTTTGCCCTGGGGGCGGGGGGGAACACTGAAGCTTTCTTT; CDR3: CASSFALGAGGNTEAFF
J: TRBJ1-4; size: -; V: TRBV18; D: -; DNA: TGTGCCAGCTCACCACCTGCAGGGACGGAAAAACTGTTTTTT; CDR3: CASSPPAGTEKLFF
J: TRBJ2-3; size: -; V: TRBV4-1; D: TRBD2; DNA: TGCGCCAGCAGCCTCCAGCGGGGGGCCGCAGATACGCAGTATTTT; CDR3: CASSLQRGAADTQYF
J: TRBJ1-1; size: -; V: TRBV29-1; D: TRBD1; DNA: TGCAGCGTGGAAGGGACAGCTGGGACGAACACTGAAGCTTTCTTT; CDR3: CSVEGTAGTNTEAFF